The rows below give T cell receptor beta chains drawn from one sample of a study of control samples from healthy donors and cancer patients. TCRdb's copy holds only in-frame clones and misses some; the assay was immunoSEQ multiplex PCR. The table has under 200,000 clones, 93% seen once. The sample taken for sequencing was blood. Receptor source: a woman between 55 and 75 years old in good health. CDR3s include the opening cysteine and the closing phenylalanine or tryptophan. The D gene is left open where the match is weak.

V gene: TRBV7-8; CDR3 length: 13; D gene: -; J gene: TRBJ1-2; CDR3 protein: CASSPDRNYGYTF
V gene: TRBV16; CDR3 length: 13; D gene: -; J gene: TRBJ1-2; CDR3 protein: CASSQQGNYGYTF
V gene: TRBV5-1; CDR3 length: 14; D gene: -; J gene: TRBJ2-3; CDR3 protein: CASSLVPPPDTQYF
V gene: TRBV3-1/TRBV3-2; CDR3 length: 20; D gene: -; J gene: TRBJ2-6; CDR3 protein: CASSQDRLYRANSGANVLTF
V gene: TRBV5-1; CDR3 length: 13; D gene: -; J gene: TRBJ1-5; CDR3 protein: CASSLGDNQPQHF
V gene: TRBV27; CDR3 length: 12; D gene: -; J gene: TRBJ2-3; CDR3 protein: CASSSRTDTQYF
V gene: TRBV7-8; CDR3 length: 15; D gene: TRBD1; J gene: TRBJ1-4; CDR3 protein: CASSIGQGANEKLFF
V gene: TRBV7-2; CDR3 length: 16; D gene: TRBD2; J gene: TRBJ2-3; CDR3 protein: CASSAPTSGGRDTQYF
V gene: TRBV4-3; CDR3 length: 17; D gene: -; J gene: TRBJ2-1; CDR3 protein: CANSQEWSGELYNEQFF
V gene: TRBV6-2/TRBV6-3; CDR3 length: 19; D gene: -; J gene: TRBJ1-5; CDR3 protein: CASSPIRDRAFSGNQPQHF
V gene: TRBV19; CDR3 length: 13; D gene: -; J gene: TRBJ1-2; CDR3 protein: CASSIGLGYGYTF
V gene: TRBV6-5; CDR3 length: 14; D gene: -; J gene: TRBJ1-1; CDR3 protein: CASRSGRRNTEAFF
V gene: TRBV27; CDR3 length: 13; D gene: TRBD1; J gene: TRBJ1-5; CDR3 protein: CASRGQVNQPQHF
V gene: TRBV6-5; CDR3 length: 13; D gene: -; J gene: TRBJ2-3; CDR3 protein: CASSYSEGYGQYF
V gene: TRBV5-1; CDR3 length: 15; D gene: -; J gene: TRBJ1-1; CDR3 protein: CASSLFSLGRTEAFF
V gene: TRBV3-1/TRBV3-2; CDR3 length: 14; D gene: TRBD2; J gene: TRBJ2-7; CDR3 protein: CASYQSGGPYEQYF
V gene: TRBV3-1/TRBV3-2; CDR3 length: 16; D gene: TRBD1; J gene: TRBJ1-6; CDR3 protein: CASSQEGDRKNSPLHF
V gene: TRBV5-1; CDR3 length: 16; D gene: TRBD2; J gene: TRBJ2-3; CDR3 protein: CASSPGTSGSTDTQYF
V gene: TRBV2; CDR3 length: 14; D gene: -; J gene: TRBJ1-5; CDR3 protein: CASSGGVSNQPQHF
V gene: TRBV19; CDR3 length: 13; D gene: -; J gene: TRBJ1-6; CDR3 protein: CATQGSYNSPLHF
V gene: TRBV5-1; CDR3 length: 17; D gene: TRBD1; J gene: TRBJ1-1; CDR3 protein: CASSLETIDRGIAEAFF
V gene: TRBV3-1/TRBV3-2; CDR3 length: 13; D gene: -; J gene: TRBJ2-4; CDR3 protein: CASSSDLGGVCYF
V gene: TRBV5-4; CDR3 length: 16; D gene: TRBD2; J gene: TRBJ2-3; CDR3 protein: CASSPVGTRSTDTQYF
V gene: TRBV18; CDR3 length: 16; D gene: TRBD1; J gene: TRBJ1-6; CDR3 protein: CASSPRGTVDNSPLHF
V gene: TRBV15; CDR3 length: 18; D gene: -; J gene: TRBJ2-7; CDR3 protein: CATSRESPGQTSSYEQYF
V gene: TRBV5-1; CDR3 length: 14; D gene: -; J gene: TRBJ2-3; CDR3 protein: CASSPSTGQDTQYF
V gene: TRBV7-2; CDR3 length: 15; D gene: -; J gene: TRBJ2-7; CDR3 protein: CASSPQVGGTYEQYF
V gene: TRBV3-1/TRBV3-2; CDR3 length: 15; D gene: -; J gene: TRBJ1-1; CDR3 protein: CASSQGHLGRTEAFF
V gene: TRBV18; CDR3 length: 15; D gene: -; J gene: TRBJ2-1; CDR3 protein: CASSPWGAEYNEQFF
V gene: TRBV9; CDR3 length: 15; D gene: -; J gene: TRBJ2-1; CDR3 protein: CASSVSGSLNNEQFF
V gene: TRBV9; CDR3 length: 12; D gene: -; J gene: TRBJ1-1; CDR3 protein: CASSVVGTEAFF
V gene: TRBV30; CDR3 length: 14; D gene: -; J gene: TRBJ1-2; CDR3 protein: CAWSVGGALYGHTF
V gene: TRBV19; CDR3 length: 15; D gene: TRBD1; J gene: TRBJ2-2; CDR3 protein: CASSTPGQGAGELFF
V gene: TRBV4-1; CDR3 length: 17; D gene: TRBD1; J gene: TRBJ2-6; CDR3 protein: CASSRVTGGTGANVLTF
V gene: TRBV20-1; CDR3 length: 13; D gene: -; J gene: TRBJ2-5; CDR3 protein: CSASNPLQETQYF
V gene: TRBV14; CDR3 length: 18; D gene: -; J gene: TRBJ1-6; CDR3 protein: CASSQGIYRVLHNSPLHF
V gene: TRBV7-6; CDR3 length: 17; D gene: TRBD2; J gene: TRBJ2-1; CDR3 protein: CARVILAGVNSYNEQFF
V gene: TRBV18; CDR3 length: 15; D gene: TRBD1; J gene: TRBJ2-2; CDR3 protein: CASSPAGGNTGELFF
V gene: TRBV30; CDR3 length: 15; D gene: TRBD1; J gene: TRBJ1-1; CDR3 protein: CAWSRGQGGGTEAFF
V gene: TRBV7-8; CDR3 length: 15; D gene: -; J gene: TRBJ1-2; CDR3 protein: CASANPGASNYGYTF
V gene: TRBV11-2; CDR3 length: 16; D gene: -; J gene: TRBJ2-7; CDR3 protein: CASSLDPGLAGIEQYF
V gene: TRBV7-2; CDR3 length: 15; D gene: -; J gene: TRBJ1-5; CDR3 protein: CASSLLWQGNQPQHF
V gene: TRBV27; CDR3 length: 12; D gene: -; J gene: TRBJ2-5; CDR3 protein: CASRRSGETQYF
V gene: TRBV2; CDR3 length: 15; D gene: -; J gene: TRBJ1-1; CDR3 protein: CASNRERVENTEAFF
V gene: TRBV6-6; CDR3 length: 15; D gene: TRBD1; J gene: TRBJ1-2; CDR3 protein: CASSYVQGGNYGYTF
V gene: TRBV3-1/TRBV3-2; CDR3 length: 14; D gene: -; J gene: TRBJ1-3; CDR3 protein: CASSPQNSGNTIYF
V gene: TRBV9; CDR3 length: 11; D gene: -; J gene: TRBJ1-3; CDR3 protein: CASSFGDTIYF
V gene: TRBV27; CDR3 length: 16; D gene: -; J gene: TRBJ1-4; CDR3 protein: CASSPGGGRINEKLFF
V gene: TRBV2; CDR3 length: 17; D gene: TRBD1; J gene: TRBJ1-2; CDR3 protein: CASSDRTGTGPNYGYTF
V gene: TRBV6-5; CDR3 length: 16; D gene: -; J gene: TRBJ1-3; CDR3 protein: CASSYNGQTYGNTIYF
V gene: TRBV5-1; CDR3 length: 17; D gene: TRBD2; J gene: TRBJ2-2; CDR3 protein: CASSYLAETMNTGELFF
V gene: TRBV27; CDR3 length: 15; D gene: -; J gene: TRBJ2-7; CDR3 protein: CASRAWTRSSYEQYF
V gene: TRBV6-2/TRBV6-3; CDR3 length: 14; D gene: TRBD1; J gene: TRBJ1-1; CDR3 protein: CASSYLAGGTEAFF
V gene: TRBV6-2/TRBV6-3; CDR3 length: 16; D gene: TRBD1; J gene: TRBJ1-1; CDR3 protein: CASSYSRTGLNTEAFF
V gene: TRBV7-9; CDR3 length: 12; D gene: -; J gene: TRBJ2-7; CDR3 protein: CASSLEGGALYF
V gene: TRBV6-5; CDR3 length: 15; D gene: -; J gene: TRBJ1-4; CDR3 protein: CASSHRQATNEKLFF
V gene: TRBV5-6; CDR3 length: 13; D gene: -; J gene: TRBJ1-2; CDR3 protein: CASSLPLGPSYTF
V gene: TRBV2; CDR3 length: 14; D gene: TRBD1; J gene: TRBJ1-1; CDR3 protein: CASSGQGGNTEAFF
V gene: TRBV9; CDR3 length: 12; D gene: -; J gene: TRBJ2-3; CDR3 protein: CASSPGTDTQYF
V gene: TRBV21-1; CDR3 length: 18; D gene: -; J gene: TRBJ2-3; CDR3 protein: CASNKLQRVSRSTDTQYF